This TCR beta chain is drawn from a study of T cell responses to AZD1222 COVID-19 vaccine. Study in general: Doses given second, at about 4 or about 12 weeks, were pooled.

The protocol was immunoSEQ multiplex PCR, while the TCRdb copy is restricted to in-frame clones and leaves out a portion. In the table there are some 150,000 clones, 89% of which are singletons. For this clone: The antigen is undetermined.

Whole-study results and caveats: Unmutated variant regions reportedly attract nearly half of all spike-specific TCRs. Most donors were white British, females outnumbered males, and clonal diversity was possibly underestimated. CD4 TCRs covered the whole spike, strongest at regions 160-218 and 743-854.

V was trimmed by 4 bases and J by 0 bases, leaving 9 bases between them. CDR1 is MNHEY and CDR2 is SVGAGI in the germline V gene. The CDR3 is 15 amino acids. The V and J genes are TRBV6-5 and TRBJ2-2; no reliable D call. The origin of this receptor is an adult in good health. This sample comprised peripheral blood, obtained on day 0 of AZD1222 vaccination. The CDR3 DNA sequence: TGTGCCAGCAGTTGGCAGGCGACGAACACCGGGGAGCTGTTTTTT. It encodes CASSWQATNTGELFF.